This T cell receptor (beta chain) is from a study of identical twins. Germline lookup yields CDR1 LNHDA and CDR2 SQIVND (reference sequence). V lost 7 bases and J lost 0, with 16 bases in between. The CDR3 sequence is 16 residues long. A universal primer binding site was introduced by template switching. The final cDNA contained unique molecular identifiers. MiXCR was run by TCRdb on the 5' RACE reads, yielding one entry per CDR3 protein. The profile covers around 960,000 distinct CDR3 sequences, with roughly an eighth appearing a single time and around 1.6% taken by the ten largest. Findings and caveats of the study: There was an excess of low generation probability in the out-of-frame alpha sequences that twins shared.

To note about this clonotype: Its matching antigen is unknown.

Everyone who gave samples was a healthy Caucasian. The same specimen was also included in a second study, on yellow fever vaccine responses in identical twins. That paper states: Twins' T cell vaccine responses reportedly looked partly convergent, partly personalized.

This chain connects TRBV19 to TRBJ2-1; perhaps D is TRBD1 or TRBD2 (6 bases each). The TCR comes from a woman under 30 in good health. Material for sequencing was PBMCs. The CDR3 region has the DNA TGTGCCAGTACGCCCAGAGGGGGGAGCTCCTACAATGAGCAGTTCTTC. Residues: CASTPRGGSSYNEQFF.